A single sample gave rise to the 21 T cell receptor beta chains below, sequenced in a study of blood T cell repertoires in COVID-19. Sequencing was performed with immunoSEQ multiplex PCR; in TCRdb, only in-frame clones are kept and a portion is missing. The sample consists of around 250,000 clones, 90% of them appearing once. What was sequenced was PBMCs or T cells enriched from blood (not recorded which). These receptors came from a woman between 25 and 40 years old with acute COVID-19.

This chain joins TRBV10-3 and TRBJ1-2; TRBD1 agrees at 7 bases. The CDR3 has 16 residues. The J segment lost 0 bases and the V segment lost 5 bases, leaving 9 bases of the junction unmatched. Germline V gives CDR1 ENHRY, CDR2 SYGVKD. This CDR3 reads CAISRDSLGANYGYTF. For the CDR3, the DNA is TGTGCCATCAGTCGGGACAGTCTAGGAGCTAACTATGGCTACACCTTC.

This sequence joins TRBV19 and TRBJ2-7; 7 nucleotides align to TRBD1. V trimming: 4 bases; J trimming: 2 bases; junction bases outside the gene matches: 11. Germline V gene lookup returns CDR1 LNHDA and CDR2 SQIVND (reference sequence). The CDR3 is 16 residues long. The CDR3 DNA reads as TGTGCCAGTAGTACAATTCAGGGACAGAGGACCTACGAGCAGTACTTC. The encoded protein is CASSTIQGQRTYEQYF.

V gene TRBV6-1 combines with J gene TRBJ1-6; D is possibly TRBD1 (5 bases). Germline lookup yields CDR1 MNHNS and CDR2 SASEGT. The CDR3 length is 16 residues. The V gene lost 1 base and the J gene lost 3 bases, with 10 bases spanning the gap. The CDR3 loop is CASSEGTRRYNSPLHF. The CDR3 DNA reads as TGTGCCAGCAGTGAAGGGACAAGACGCTATAATTCACCCCTCCACTTT.

This chain connects TRBV24-1 to TRBJ1-5; perhaps TRBD1 as D (6 bases). Per germline, CDR1 KGHDR and CDR2 SFDVKD. Trimming pared 2 bases from V and 1 base from J, leaving 8 bases between. This CDR3 contains 15 residues. The chain's CDR3 is CATSDSQGSNQPQHF. In DNA form, the CDR3 reads TGTGCCACCAGTGATTCACAGGGAAGCAATCAGCCCCAGCATTTT.

The chain has TRBV3-1 (or the pseudogene TRBV3-2) and TRBJ2-3, with D perhaps matching TRBD1 (6 bases). Looked up from germline, CDR1 is LGHDT and CDR2 is YNNKEL (reference sequence). The V end was cut by 4 bases, the J end by 2 bases, with 13 bases between. This CDR3 region has 15 residues. This chain's CDR3 is CASSPQDRDTDTQYF. As DNA, the CDR3 is TGTGCCAGCAGCCCCCAGGACAGAGACACAGATACGCAGTATTTT.

This clone was seen a single time. The rearrangement joins TRBV4-3 to TRBJ2-1; TRBD2 might be the D (6 bases). Trimming took 1 base from V and 6 from J, leaving 7 bases between them. CDR3 length: 13 amino acids. The V gene's germline CDR1 is LGHNA and CDR2 YSLEER. CDR3 nucleotides: TGCGCCAGCAGCCAAGGCGGGGTCAATGAGCAGTTCTTC. It yields the protein CASSQGGVNEQFF.

The V call is TRBV19, the J call TRBJ1-4; D unresolved. This CDR3 spans 14 amino acids. Germline V CDR1 and CDR2: LNHDA, SQIVND (reference sequence). CDR3 sequence reads: CATAEPATNEKLFF. The CDR3 DNA is TGTGCTACCGCCGAGCCTGCAACTAATGAAAAACTGTTTTTT.

The genes are TRBV5-1 and TRBJ2-2; the D gene is possibly TRBD2 (6 bases). The germline gives CDR1 SGHRS, CDR2 YFSETQ. The CDR3 sequence is 13 residues long. V was trimmed by 5 bases and J by 5 bases, leaving 10 bases between them. CDR3 sequence reads: CASRRDETGELFF. The CDR3 DNA is TGCGCCAGCAGGCGGGACGAGACCGGGGAGCTGTTTTTT.

The gene calls are TRBV12-3 or TRBV12-4 and TRBJ1-2; D is possibly TRBD1 (6 bases). Between the trimmed V and J ends, which lost 3 bases and 6 bases, there was a span of 11 bases. The CDR3 loop spans 13 amino acids. The CDR3 DNA reads TGTGCCAGCAGTTTCCCGCAGGGGAATGGCTACACCTTC. It yields the protein CASSFPQGNGYTF.

The chain combines TRBV6-2 or TRBV6-3 with TRBJ2-7; 11 bases match TRBD1. Germline V lookup: CDR1 MNHEY, CDR2 SVGEGT. The CDR3 sequence is 16 residues long. V was clipped by 2 bases and J by 5 bases; unmatched bases: 8. The CDR3: CASSYGQGAFGNEQYF. CDR3 sequence (DNA): TGTGCCAGCAGTTACGGACAGGGGGCATTCGGGAACGAGCAGTACTTC.

The chain links TRBV28 to TRBJ2-3; TRBD2 agrees at 7 bases. V was pared by 5 bases and J by 3 bases, with 8 bases of the junction left unmatched. CDR1 MDHEN and CDR2 SYDVKM come from the germline V gene. This CDR3 is built from 15 residues. CDR3 bases: TGTGCCAGCAGTATCCCTTCTAGCGGTACAGATACGCAGTATTTT. Protein sequence: CASSIPSSGTDTQYF.

The V and J genes are TRBV11-1 and TRBJ2-3; D remains unclear. The CDR3 loop spans 13 amino acids. CDR1 SGHAT and CDR2 FQDESV come from the germline V gene (reference sequence). The germline V and J ends were trimmed by 7 bases and 5 bases, with 13 bases remaining between them. The CDR3 is CASTTQNIDTQYF. The CDR3 DNA reads as TGTGCCAGCACCACCCAAAACATAGATACGCAGTATTTT.

The rearrangement links TRBV6-1 to TRBJ2-7, with TRBD2 matching over 12 bases. V gave up 2 bases and J gave up 0 bases; unmatched junction bases: 8. The CDR3 is made up of 18 amino acids. Germline CDR1 MNHNS, CDR2 SASEGT. CDR3 loop: CASSEIGLAGGYSYEQYF. The CDR3 DNA follows: TGTGCCAGCAGTGAAATCGGGCTAGCGGGAGGGTACTCCTACGAGCAGTACTTC.

This rearrangement joins TRBV3-1 (or the pseudogene TRBV3-2) to TRBJ1-5; D possibly corresponds to TRBD1 (6 bases). CDR3 length equals 14 residues. The V gene lost 3 bases and the J gene lost 7 bases, with 13 bases spanning the gap. CDR1 is LGHDT and CDR2 is YNNKEL in the germline V gene (reference sequence). DNA for the CDR3: TGTGCCAGCAGCCATGGGGACAATGGACAGCCCCAGCATTTT. This encodes CASSHGDNGQPQHF.

This rearrangement joins TRBV15 to TRBJ1-1, with a possible D match to TRBD1 (6 bases). V was cut by 0 bases and J by 7 bases, with 9 bases left in between. The CDR3 length is 13 residues. Germline CDR1 is LNHNV and CDR2 is YYDKDF (reference sequence). CDR3 loop: CATSRDRGFEAFF. Written as DNA, the CDR3 is TGTGCCACCAGCAGAGATAGGGGGTTTGAAGCTTTCTTT.

As for this clone: The identical CDR3 is also encoded by other nucleotide sequences in the sample. This chain links TRBV12-3 or TRBV12-4 with TRBJ1-1, with D hard to call. Trimming cost V 5 bases and J 1 base, with 8 bases left between them. This CDR3 is 13 amino acids long. The CDR3 region is CASSLQANTEAFF. CDR3 bases: TGTGCCAGCAGTCTCCAGGCGAACACTGAAGCTTTCTTT.

The chain is built from TRBV28 and TRBJ2-7, with 9 bases identical to TRBD1. The CDR3 contains 16 residues. Germline CDR1 MDHEN, CDR2 SYDVKM. The junction had 10 bases not matched to a gene; V was cut back by 3 bases and J by 4 bases. The DNA of the CDR3 is TGTGCCAGCAGTTTTTTGGTGCTTGGACAGGGGTACGAGCAGTACTTC. Amino acid sequence: CASSFLVLGQGYEQYF.

This chain links TRBV6-1 with TRBJ1-3, with D possibly TRBD1 on 5 matching bases. Per germline, CDR1 MNHNS and CDR2 SASEGT. V shed 2 bases and J shed 0 bases, with 8 bases lying between them. CDR3 length: 15 amino acids. This CDR3 reads CASSETGFSGNTIYF. In nucleotides, the CDR3 is TGTGCCAGCAGTGAAACAGGCTTCTCTGGAAACACCATATATTTT.

The chain joins TRBV28 to TRBJ1-5, with a weak D call TRBD1 (6 bases). Germline assignment: CDR1 MDHEN and CDR2 SYDVKM. Trimming shortened V by 6 bases and J by 2 bases, and 11 bases separated the two germline ends. The CDR3 length is 14 residues. This CDR3 is CASSPGVGNQPQHF. The CDR3 DNA reads TGTGCCAGCAGCCCAGGGGTTGGCAATCAGCCCCAGCATTTT.

This chain joins TRBV28 and TRBJ1-2; 7 bases line up with TRBD1. Germline values: CDR1 MDHEN, CDR2 SYDVKM. The CDR3 has 17 amino acids. J lost 4 bases, V lost 5 bases, and 16 bases had no gene match. CDR3 sequence (DNA): TGTGCCAGCAGTGCAGACCTCGTTGAACAGGGGAGCTATGGCTACACCTTC. Translated, it gives CASSADLVEQGSYGYTF.

The chain is built from TRBV13 and TRBJ2-1; D not certain. V was pared by 8 bases and J by 2 bases, with 7 bases between. Germline V gene lookup returns CDR1 PRHDT and CDR2 FYEKMQ (reference sequence). There are 12 residues in the CDR3. The CDR3 is CASGLPYNEQFF. Here the CDR3 DNA reads TGTGCCAGCGGGCTCCCCTACAATGAGCAGTTCTTC.